Described below is a single TCR beta chain sequence and its context. Its target is not known. The data were obtained in a study of blood T cells in healthy people across ages. The authors ran a second PCR of about 6 to 11 cycles using a sample-barcoded 5' primer and a J-beta primer mix. TCRdb re-analysed the 5' RACE reads in MiXCR, keeping a single row per CDR3 protein. Here the sample spans around 990,000 distinct CDR3 sequences, around 27% being singletons. Trimming removed 6 bases from V and 7 bases from J, with 19 bases in between. CDR3 length: 15 residues. Broader study findings: Estimated diversity that came from one million T cells was considered an underestimate.

This same sample was also taken into another study, of T cells of mothers and their children. From that study: All RNA that had been extracted was used for cDNA synthesis at around 1.6 ug per 15 ul.

The sequenced material came from blood. V usage is TRBV12-3 or TRBV12-4 and J usage is TRBJ1-5; TRBD1 is a possible D gene (6 bases). This receptor was taken from a girl aged 2-10 years in good health. The CDR3 DNA is TGTGCCAGCAGCCCGGGCAGGGGATCAGGGCAGCCCCAGCATTTT. This sequence encodes CASSPGRGSGQPQHF.